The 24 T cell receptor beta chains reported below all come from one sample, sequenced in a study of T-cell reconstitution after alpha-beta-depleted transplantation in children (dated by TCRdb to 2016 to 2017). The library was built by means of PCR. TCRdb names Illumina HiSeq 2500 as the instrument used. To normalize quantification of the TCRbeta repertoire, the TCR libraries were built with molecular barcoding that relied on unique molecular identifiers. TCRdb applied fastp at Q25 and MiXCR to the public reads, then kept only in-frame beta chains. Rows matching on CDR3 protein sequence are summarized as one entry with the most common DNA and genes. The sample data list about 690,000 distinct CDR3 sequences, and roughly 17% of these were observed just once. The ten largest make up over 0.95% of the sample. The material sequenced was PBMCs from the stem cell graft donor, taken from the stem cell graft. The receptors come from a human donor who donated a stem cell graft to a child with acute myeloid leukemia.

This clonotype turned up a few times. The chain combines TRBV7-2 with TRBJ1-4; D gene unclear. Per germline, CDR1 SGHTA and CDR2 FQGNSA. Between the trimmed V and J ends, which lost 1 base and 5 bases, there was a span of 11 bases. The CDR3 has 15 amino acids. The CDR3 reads CASSLGAGENEKLFF. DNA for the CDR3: TGTGCCAGCAGCTTAGGAGCGGGCGAGAATGAAAAACTGTTTTTT.

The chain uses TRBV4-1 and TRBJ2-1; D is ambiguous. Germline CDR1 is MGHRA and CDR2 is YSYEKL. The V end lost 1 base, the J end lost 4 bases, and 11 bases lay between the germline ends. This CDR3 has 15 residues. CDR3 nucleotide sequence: TGCGCCAGCAGCCAAGTAGGGTCCCCTTACAATGAGCAGTTCTTC. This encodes CASSQVGSPYNEQFF.

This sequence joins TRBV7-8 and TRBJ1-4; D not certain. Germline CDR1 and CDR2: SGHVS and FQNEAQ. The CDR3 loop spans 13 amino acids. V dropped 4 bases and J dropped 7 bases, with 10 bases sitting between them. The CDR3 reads CASSYRWGEKLFF. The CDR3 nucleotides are TGTGCCAGCAGCTATAGATGGGGTGAAAAACTGTTTTTT.

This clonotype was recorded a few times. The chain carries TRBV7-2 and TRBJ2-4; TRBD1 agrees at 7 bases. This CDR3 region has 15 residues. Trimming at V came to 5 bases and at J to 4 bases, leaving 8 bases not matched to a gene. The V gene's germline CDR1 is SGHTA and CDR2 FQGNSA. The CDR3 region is CASSSLEGQKNIQYF. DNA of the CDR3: TGTGCCAGCAGCAGCCTTGAGGGACAGAAAAACATTCAGTACTTC.

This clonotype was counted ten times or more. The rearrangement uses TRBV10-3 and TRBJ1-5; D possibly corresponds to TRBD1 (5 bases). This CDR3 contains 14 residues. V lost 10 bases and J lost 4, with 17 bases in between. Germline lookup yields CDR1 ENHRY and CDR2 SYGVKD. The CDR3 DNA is TGTGCCACTGAGGACCTCCCAGGGAATCAGCCCCAGCATTTT. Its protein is CATEDLPGNQPQHF.

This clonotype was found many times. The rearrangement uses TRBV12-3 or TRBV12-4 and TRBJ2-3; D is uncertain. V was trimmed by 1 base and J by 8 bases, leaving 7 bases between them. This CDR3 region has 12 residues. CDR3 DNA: TGTGCCAGCAGTTTAGGGCGGCCTACGCAGTATTTT. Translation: CASSLGRPTQYF.

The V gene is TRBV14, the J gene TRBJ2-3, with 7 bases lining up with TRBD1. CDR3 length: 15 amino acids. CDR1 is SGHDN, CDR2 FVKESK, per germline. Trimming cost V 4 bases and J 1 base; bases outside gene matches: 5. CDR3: CASSPRDRRTDTQYF. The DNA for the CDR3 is TGTGCCAGCAGCCCCCGGGACAGACGCACAGATACGCAGTATTTT.

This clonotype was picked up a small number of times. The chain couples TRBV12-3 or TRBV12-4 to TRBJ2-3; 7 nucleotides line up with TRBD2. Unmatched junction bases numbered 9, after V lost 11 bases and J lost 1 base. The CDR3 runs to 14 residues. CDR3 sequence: CACGAGWGTDTQYF. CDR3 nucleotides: TGTGCCTGCGGAGCGGGGTGGGGCACAGATACGCAGTATTTT.

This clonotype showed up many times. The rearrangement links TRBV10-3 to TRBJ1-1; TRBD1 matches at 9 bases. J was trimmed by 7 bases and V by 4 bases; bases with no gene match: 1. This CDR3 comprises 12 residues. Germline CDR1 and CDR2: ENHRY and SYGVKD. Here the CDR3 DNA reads TGTGCCATCAGTGTGACAGGGGGTGAAGCTTTCTTT. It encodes CAISVTGGEAFF.

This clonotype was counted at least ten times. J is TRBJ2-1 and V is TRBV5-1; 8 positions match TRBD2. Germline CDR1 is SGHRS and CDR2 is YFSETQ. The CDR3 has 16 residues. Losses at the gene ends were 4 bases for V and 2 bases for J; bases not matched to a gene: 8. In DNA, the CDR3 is TGCGCCAGCAGCCGGTTTTTGCGGGGGGCCTACAATGAGCAGTTCTTC. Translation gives CASSRFLRGAYNEQFF.

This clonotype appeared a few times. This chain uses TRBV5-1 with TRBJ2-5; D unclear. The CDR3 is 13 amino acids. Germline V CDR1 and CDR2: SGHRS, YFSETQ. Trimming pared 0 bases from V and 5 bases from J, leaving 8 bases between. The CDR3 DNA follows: TGCGCCAGCAGCTTGGAGTCTATTGAGACCCAGTACTTC. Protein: CASSLESIETQYF.

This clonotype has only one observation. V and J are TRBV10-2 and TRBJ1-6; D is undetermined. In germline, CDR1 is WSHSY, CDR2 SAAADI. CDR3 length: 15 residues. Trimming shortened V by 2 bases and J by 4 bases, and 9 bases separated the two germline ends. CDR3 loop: CASSEGPGYNSPLHF. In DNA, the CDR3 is TGCGCCAGCAGTGAGGGCCCGGGGTATAATTCACCCCTCCACTTT.

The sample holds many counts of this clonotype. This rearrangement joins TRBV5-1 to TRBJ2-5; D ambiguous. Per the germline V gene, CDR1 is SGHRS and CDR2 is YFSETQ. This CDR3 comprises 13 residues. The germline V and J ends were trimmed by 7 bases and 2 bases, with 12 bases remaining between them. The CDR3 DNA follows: TGCGCCAGCGGAATACTTATGCAAGAGACCCAGTACTTC. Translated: CASGILMQETQYF. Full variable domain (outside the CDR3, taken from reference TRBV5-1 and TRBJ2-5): KAGVTQTPRYLIKTRGQQVTLSCSPISGHRSVSWYQQTPGQGLQFLFEYFSETQRNKGNFPGRFSGRQFSNSRSEMNVSTLELGDSALYLCASGILMQETQYFGPGTRLLVL.

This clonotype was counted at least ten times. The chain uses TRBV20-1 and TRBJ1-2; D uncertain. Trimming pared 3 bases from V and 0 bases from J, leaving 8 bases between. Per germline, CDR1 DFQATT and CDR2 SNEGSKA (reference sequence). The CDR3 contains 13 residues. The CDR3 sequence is CSARSQPNYGYTF. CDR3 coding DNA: TGCAGTGCTAGGTCACAACCTAACTATGGCTACACCTTC.

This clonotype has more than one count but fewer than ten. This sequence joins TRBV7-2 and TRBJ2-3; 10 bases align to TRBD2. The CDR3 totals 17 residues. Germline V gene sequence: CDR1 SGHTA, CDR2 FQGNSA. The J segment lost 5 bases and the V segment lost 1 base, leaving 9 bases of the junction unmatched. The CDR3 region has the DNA TGTGCCAGCAGCTTAGTTGCAGTTAGCGGGGGGATAGATACGCAGTATTTT. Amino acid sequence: CASSLVAVSGGIDTQYF.

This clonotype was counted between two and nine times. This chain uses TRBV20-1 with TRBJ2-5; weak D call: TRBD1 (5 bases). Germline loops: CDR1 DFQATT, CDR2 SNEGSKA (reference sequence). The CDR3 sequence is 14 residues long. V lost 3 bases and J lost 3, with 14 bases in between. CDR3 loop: CSARIGVPKETQYF. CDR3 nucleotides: TGCAGTGCTAGGATAGGGGTCCCCAAAGAGACCCAGTACTTC.

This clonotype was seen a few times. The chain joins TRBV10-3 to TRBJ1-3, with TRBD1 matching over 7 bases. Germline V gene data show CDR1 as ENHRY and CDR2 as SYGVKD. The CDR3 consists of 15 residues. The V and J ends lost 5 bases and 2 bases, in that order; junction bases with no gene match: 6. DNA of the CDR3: TGTGCCATCAGTTCTACAGGGGACCCTGGAAACACCATATATTTT. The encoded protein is CAISSTGDPGNTIYF.

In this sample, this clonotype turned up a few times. DNA of the CDR3: TGTGCCACCAGTGTAACTAGCGGAGGTACGCAGTATTTT. Translating gives CATSVTSGGTQYF. The rearrangement joins TRBV24-1 to TRBJ2-3; 8 nucleotides match TRBD2. Germline CDR1 is KGHDR and CDR2 is SFDVKD. CDR3 size: 13 residues. The J segment lost 8 bases and the V segment lost 5 bases, leaving 5 bases of the junction unmatched.

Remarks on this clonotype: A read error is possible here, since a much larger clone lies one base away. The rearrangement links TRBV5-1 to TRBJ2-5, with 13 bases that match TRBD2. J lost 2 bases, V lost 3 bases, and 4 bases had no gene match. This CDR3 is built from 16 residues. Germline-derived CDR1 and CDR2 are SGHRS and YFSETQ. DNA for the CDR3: TGCGCCAGCAGCTCAGGACTAGCGGGGGCACAAGAGACCCAGTACTTC. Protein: CASSSGLAGAQETQYF.

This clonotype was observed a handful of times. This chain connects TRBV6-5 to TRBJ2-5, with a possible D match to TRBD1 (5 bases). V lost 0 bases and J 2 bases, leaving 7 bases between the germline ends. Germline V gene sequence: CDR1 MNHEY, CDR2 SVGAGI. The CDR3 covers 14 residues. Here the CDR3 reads CASSYSRTQETQYF. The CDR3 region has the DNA TGTGCCAGCAGTTACTCGAGGACACAAGAGACCCAGTACTTC.

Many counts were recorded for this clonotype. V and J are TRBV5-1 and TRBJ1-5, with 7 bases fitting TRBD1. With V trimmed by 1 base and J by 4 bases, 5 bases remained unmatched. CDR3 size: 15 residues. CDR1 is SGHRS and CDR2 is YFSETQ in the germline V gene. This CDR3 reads CASSLRPGGNQPQHF. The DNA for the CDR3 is TGCGCCAGCAGCTTGAGGCCAGGGGGGAATCAGCCCCAGCATTTT.

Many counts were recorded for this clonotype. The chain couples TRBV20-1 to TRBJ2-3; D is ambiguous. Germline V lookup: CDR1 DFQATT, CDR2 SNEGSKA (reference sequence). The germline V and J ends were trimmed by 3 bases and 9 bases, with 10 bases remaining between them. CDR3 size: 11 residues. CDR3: CSASRSGTQYF. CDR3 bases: TGCAGTGCTAGTAGGTCTGGGACGCAGTATTTT.

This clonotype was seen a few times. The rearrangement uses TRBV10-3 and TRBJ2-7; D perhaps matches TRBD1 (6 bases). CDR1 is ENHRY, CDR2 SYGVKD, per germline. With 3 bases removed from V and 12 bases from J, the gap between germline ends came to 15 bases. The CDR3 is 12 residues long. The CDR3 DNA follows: TGTGCCATCAGTGACAATGGACAGATCCTGTACGTC. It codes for CAISDNGQILYV.

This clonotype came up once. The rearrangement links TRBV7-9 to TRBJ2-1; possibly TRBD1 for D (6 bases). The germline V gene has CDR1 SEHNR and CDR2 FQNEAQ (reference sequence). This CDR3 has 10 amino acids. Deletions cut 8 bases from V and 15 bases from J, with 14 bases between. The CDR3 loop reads CASGSGAPFF. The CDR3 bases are TGTGCCAGCGGTTCAGGGGCCCCGTTCTTC.